This T cell receptor (beta chain) was found in a study of cytomegalovirus exposure and HLA in healthy donors. Whole-study results and caveats: In an earlier analysis, productive rearrangement rates for most beta V segments clustered near 87% or 30%. Rarity characterized most TCR sequences, yet some public TCRs appeared in many donors. Later work showed greater clonal expansion in HLA-associated TCR beta chains than in equally common others.

PCR used 60 Vbeta primers and 13 Jbeta primers. The protocol was immunoSEQ multiplex PCR, while the TCRdb copy is restricted to in-frame clones and leaves out a portion. The profile shows 150,000 to 200,000 clones, about 81% of them singletons. This cohort consisted of healthy bone marrow donors. V was cut by 1 base and J by 2 bases, with 11 bases left in between. Germline V gene data show CDR1 as SGHNT and CDR2 as YENEEA. This CDR3 region has 15 residues. In regard to this clone: Antigen: not known.

Sequenced: PBMCs. The rearrangement joins TRBV11-3 to TRBJ2-5, with D perhaps matching TRBD1 (5 bases). The receptor was derived from a man aged 18 to 29 in good health and CMV-seronegative. In nucleotides, the CDR3 is TGTGCCAGCAGCTTAGGGCCAGGGAAACAAGAGACCCAGTACTTC. Its protein product is CASSLGPGKQETQYF.